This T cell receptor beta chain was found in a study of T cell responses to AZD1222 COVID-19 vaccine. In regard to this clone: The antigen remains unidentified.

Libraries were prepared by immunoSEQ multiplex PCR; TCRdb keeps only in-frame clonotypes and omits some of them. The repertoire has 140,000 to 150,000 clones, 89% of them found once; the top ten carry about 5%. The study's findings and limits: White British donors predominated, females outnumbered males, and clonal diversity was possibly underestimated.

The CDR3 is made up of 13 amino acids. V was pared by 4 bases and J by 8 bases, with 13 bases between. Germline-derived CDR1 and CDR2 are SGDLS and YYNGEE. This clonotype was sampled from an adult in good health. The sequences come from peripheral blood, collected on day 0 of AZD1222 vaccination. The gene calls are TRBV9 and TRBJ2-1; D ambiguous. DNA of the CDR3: TGTGCCAGCAGCCTTACAATTCGGGATGAGCAGTTCTTC. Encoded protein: CASSLTIRDEQFF.